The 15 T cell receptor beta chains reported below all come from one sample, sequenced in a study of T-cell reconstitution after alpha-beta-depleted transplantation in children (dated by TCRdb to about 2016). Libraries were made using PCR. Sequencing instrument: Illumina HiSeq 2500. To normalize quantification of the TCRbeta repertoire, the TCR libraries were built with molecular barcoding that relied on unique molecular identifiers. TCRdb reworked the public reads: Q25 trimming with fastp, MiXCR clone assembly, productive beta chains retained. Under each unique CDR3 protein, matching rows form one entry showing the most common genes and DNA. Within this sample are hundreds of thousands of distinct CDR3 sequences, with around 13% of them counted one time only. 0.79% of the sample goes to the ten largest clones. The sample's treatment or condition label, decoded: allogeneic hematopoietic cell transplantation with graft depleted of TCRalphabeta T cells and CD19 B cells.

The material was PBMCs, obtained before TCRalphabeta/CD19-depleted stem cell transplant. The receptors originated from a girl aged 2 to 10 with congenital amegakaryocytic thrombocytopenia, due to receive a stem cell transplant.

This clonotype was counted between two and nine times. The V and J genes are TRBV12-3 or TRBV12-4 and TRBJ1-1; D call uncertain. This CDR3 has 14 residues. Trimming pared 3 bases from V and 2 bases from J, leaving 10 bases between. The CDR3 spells CASSFGPFNTEAFF. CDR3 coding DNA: TGTGCCAGCAGTTTCGGGCCTTTTAACACTGAAGCTTTCTTT.

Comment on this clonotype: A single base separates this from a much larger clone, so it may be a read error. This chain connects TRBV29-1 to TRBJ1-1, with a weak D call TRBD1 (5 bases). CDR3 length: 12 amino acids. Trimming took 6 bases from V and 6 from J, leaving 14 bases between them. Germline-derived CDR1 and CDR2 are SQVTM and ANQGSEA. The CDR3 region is CSVDPGRPEAFF. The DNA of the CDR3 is TGCAGCGTGGACCCAGGGAGACCTGAAGCTTTCTTT.

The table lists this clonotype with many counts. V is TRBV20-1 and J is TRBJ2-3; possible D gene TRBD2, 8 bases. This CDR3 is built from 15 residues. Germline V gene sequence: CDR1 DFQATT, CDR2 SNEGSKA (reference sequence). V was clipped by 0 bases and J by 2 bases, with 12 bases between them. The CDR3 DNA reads TGCAGTGCTAGAGACGGGAGGGGGCACACAGATACGCAGTATTTT. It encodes CSARDGRGHTDTQYF.

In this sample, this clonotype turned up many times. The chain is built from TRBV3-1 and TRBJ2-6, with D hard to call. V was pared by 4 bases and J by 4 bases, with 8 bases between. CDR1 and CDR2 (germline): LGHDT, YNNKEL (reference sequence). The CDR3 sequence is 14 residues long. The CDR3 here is CASSLFDGANVLTF. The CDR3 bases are TGTGCCAGCAGCCTATTTGACGGGGCCAACGTCCTGACTTTC. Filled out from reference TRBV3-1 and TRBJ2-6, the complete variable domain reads DTAVSQTPKYLVTQMGNDKSIKCEQNLGHDTMYWYKQDSKKFLKIMFSYNNKELIINETVPNRFSPKSPDKAHLNLHINSLELGDSAVYFCASSLFDGANVLTFGAGSRLTVL.

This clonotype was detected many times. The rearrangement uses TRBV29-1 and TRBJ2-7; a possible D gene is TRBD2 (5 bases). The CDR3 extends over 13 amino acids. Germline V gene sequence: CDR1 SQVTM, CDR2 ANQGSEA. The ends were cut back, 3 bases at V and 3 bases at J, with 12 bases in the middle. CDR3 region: CSVEVSVDYEQYF. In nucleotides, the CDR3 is TGCAGCGTTGAGGTTAGCGTTGACTACGAGCAGTACTTC.

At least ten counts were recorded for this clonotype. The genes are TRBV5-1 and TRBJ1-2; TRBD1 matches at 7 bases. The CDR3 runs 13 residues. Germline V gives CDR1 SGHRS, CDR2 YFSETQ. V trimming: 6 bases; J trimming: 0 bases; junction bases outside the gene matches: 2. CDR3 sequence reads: CASTDRTNYGYTF. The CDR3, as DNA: TGCGCCAGCACGGACAGGACTAACTATGGCTACACCTTC. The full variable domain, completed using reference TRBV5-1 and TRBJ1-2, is KAGVTQTPRYLIKTRGQQVTLSCSPISGHRSVSWYQQTPGQGLQFLFEYFSETQRNKGNFPGRFSGRQFSNSRSEMNVSTLELGDSALYLCASTDRTNYGYTFGSGTRLTVV.

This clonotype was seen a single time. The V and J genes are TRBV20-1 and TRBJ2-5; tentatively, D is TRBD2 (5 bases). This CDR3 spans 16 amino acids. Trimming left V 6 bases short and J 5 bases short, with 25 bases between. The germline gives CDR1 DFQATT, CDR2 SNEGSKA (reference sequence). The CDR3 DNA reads TGCAGTGCCCCCGGGGATAGCGCTGTGTTCATGGAGACCCAGTACTTC. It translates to CSAPGDSAVFMETQYF.

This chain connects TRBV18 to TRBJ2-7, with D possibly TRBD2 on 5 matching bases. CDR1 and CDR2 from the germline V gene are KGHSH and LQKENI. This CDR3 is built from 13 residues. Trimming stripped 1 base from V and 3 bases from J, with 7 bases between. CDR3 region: CASSPLRDYEQYF. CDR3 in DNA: TGTGCCAGCTCACCACTCCGGGACTACGAGCAGTACTTC.

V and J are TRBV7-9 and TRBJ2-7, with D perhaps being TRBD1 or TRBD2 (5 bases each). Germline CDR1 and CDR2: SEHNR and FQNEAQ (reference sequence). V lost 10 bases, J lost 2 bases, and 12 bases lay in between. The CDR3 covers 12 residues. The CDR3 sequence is CATRGETYEQYF. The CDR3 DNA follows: TGTGCCACGAGGGGAGAGACCTACGAGCAGTACTTC.

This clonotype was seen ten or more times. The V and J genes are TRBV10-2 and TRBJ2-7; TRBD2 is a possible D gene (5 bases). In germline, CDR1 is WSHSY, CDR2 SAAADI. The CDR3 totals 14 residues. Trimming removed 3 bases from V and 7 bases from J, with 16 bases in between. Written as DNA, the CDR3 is TGCGCCAGCAGTGAAGGAATCGGGGAGAGGGAGCAGTACTTC. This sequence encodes CASSEGIGEREQYF.

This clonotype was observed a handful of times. CDR3 residues: CASSPGTSASKNIQYF. Here the CDR3 DNA reads TGTGCCAGTAGCCCCGGGACTAGCGCCTCGAAAAACATTCAGTACTTC. The chain employs TRBV19 and TRBJ2-4; TRBD2 agrees at 10 bases. Losses at the gene ends were 6 bases for V and 4 bases for J; bases not matched to a gene: 9. Germline-derived CDR1 and CDR2 are LNHDA and SQIVND (reference sequence). The CDR3 has 16 residues.

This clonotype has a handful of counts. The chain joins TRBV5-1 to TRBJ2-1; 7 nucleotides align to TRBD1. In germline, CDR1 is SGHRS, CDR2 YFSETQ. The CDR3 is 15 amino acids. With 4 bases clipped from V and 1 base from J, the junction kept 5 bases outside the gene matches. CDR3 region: CASSLGTVSYNEQFF. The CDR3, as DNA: TGCGCCAGCAGCCTCGGGACAGTTTCCTACAATGAGCAGTTCTTC.

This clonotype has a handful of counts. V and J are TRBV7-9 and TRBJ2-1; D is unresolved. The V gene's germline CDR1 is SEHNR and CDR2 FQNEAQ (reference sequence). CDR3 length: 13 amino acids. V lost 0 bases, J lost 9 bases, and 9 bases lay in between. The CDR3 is CASSLAAEAEQFF. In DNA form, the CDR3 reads TGTGCCAGCAGCTTAGCGGCTGAGGCTGAGCAGTTCTTC.

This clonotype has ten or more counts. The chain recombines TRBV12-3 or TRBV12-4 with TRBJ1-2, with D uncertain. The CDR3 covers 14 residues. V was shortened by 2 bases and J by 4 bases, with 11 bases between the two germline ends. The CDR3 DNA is TGTGCCAGCAGTTTATTTCGGGGTTCCTATGGCTACACCTTC. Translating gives CASSLFRGSYGYTF.

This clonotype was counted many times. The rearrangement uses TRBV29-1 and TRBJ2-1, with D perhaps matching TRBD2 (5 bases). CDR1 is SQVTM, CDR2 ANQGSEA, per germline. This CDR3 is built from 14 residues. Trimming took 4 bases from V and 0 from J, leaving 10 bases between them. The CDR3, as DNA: TGCAGCGTTGTCAAGCGGAGCTCCTACAATGAGCAGTTCTTC. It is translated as CSVVKRSSYNEQFF.